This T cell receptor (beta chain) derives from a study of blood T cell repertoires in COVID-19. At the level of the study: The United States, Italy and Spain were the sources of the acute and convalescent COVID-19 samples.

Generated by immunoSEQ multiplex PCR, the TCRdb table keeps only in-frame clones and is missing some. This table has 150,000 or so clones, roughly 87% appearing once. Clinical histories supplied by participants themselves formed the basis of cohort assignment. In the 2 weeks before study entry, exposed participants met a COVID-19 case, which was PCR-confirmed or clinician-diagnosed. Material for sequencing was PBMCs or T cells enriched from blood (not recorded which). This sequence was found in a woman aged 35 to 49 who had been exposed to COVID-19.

The CDR3 sequence: CASSITGLAGGGTDTQYF. CDR3 nucleotides: TGTGCCAGTAGTATTACGGGACTAGCGGGAGGTGGCACAGATACGCAGTATTTT. The V and J genes are TRBV19 and TRBJ2-3; TRBD2 agrees at 15 bases. Germline V CDR1 and CDR2: LNHDA, SQIVND (reference sequence). After removal of 3 bases from V and 1 base from J, the junction contained 5 bases not matched to a gene. The CDR3 extends over 18 amino acids.